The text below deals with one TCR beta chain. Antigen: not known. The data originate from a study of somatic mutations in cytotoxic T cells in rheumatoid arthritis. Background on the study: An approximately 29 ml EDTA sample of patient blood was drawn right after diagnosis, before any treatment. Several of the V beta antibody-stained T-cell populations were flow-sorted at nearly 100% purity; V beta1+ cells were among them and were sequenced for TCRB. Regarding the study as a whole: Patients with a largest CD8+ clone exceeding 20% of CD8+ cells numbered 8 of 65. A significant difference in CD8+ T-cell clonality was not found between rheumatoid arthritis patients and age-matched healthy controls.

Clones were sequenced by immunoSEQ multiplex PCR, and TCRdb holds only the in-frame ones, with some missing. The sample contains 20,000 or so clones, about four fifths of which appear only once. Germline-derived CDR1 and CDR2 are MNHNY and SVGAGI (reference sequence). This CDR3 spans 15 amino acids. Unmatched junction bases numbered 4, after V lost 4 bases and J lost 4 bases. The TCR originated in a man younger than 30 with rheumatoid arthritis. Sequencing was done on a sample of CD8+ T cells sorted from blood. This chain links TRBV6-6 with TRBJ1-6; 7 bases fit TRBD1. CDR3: CASSFRDSYNSPLHF. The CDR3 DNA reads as TGTGCCAGCAGTTTCCGGGACAGTTATAATTCACCCCTCCACTTT.